What follows are 14 T cell receptor beta chains derived from one specimen sequenced in a study of OX40 agonist ivuxolimab in advanced cancers. Data came from immunoSEQ multiplex PCR; TCRdb stores just in-frame clones and leaves some out. This sample has around 26,000 clones, with 65% to 90% found just once. The source material was CD4+ or CD8+ T cells sorted from blood, sampled in a trial of the OX40 agonist ivuxolimab. These receptors all come from an adult with an advanced solid tumor such as melanoma, head and neck, liver or kidney cancer.

The chain uses TRBV30 and TRBJ2-1, with D hard to call. The V gene's germline CDR1 is GTSNPN and CDR2 SVGIG (reference sequence). Trimming took 0 bases from V and 6 from J, leaving 9 bases between them. The CDR3 extends over 13 amino acids. CDR3 amino acids: CAWSVELLNEQFF. The DNA of the CDR3 is TGTGCCTGGAGTGTAGAACTACTCAATGAGCAGTTCTTC. Filled out from reference TRBV30 and TRBJ2-1, the complete variable domain reads SQTIHQWPATLVQPVGSPLSLECTVEGTSNPNLYWYRQAAGRGLQLLFYSVGIGQISSEVPQNLSASRPQDRQFILSSKKLLLSDSGFYLCAWSVELLNEQFFGPGTRLTVL.

The chain employs TRBV30 and TRBJ1-2; D call uncertain. The CDR3 contains 13 residues. The V end was cut by 2 bases, the J end by 0 bases, with 7 bases between. Germline CDR1 reads GTSNPN; CDR2 reads SVGIG (reference sequence). The CDR3 DNA is TGTGCCTGGAGTTTTGGAGCTAACTATGGCTACACCTTC. Translating gives CAWSFGANYGYTF.

The chain is built from TRBV6-6 and TRBJ2-2; D unclear. Between the trimmed V and J ends, which lost 2 bases and 6 bases, there was a span of 7 bases. CDR3 length: 13 amino acids. Germline CDR1 reads MNHNY; CDR2 reads SVGAGI (reference sequence). The CDR3 loop is CASSYKAAGELFF. As DNA, the CDR3 is TGTGCCAGCAGTTACAAGGCAGCCGGGGAGCTGTTTTTT.

The CDR3 DNA reads as TGTGCCAGCAGCTTGTCGGGACAGGGGCTAACAGATACGCAGTATTTT. Protein: CASSLSGQGLTDTQYF. This chain connects TRBV5-4 to TRBJ2-3, with 10 bases identical to TRBD1. V lost 1 base to trimming and J lost 3 bases; unmatched junction nucleotides: 5. Germline CDR1 and CDR2: SGHNT and YYREEE (reference sequence). The CDR3 has 16 amino acids.

The rearrangement joins TRBV6-6 to TRBJ1-4; TRBD1 is a possible D gene (5 bases). This CDR3 spans 15 amino acids. CDR1 and CDR2 (germline): MNHNY, SVGAGI (reference sequence). V lost 4 bases and J 3 bases, leaving 12 bases between the germline ends. The chain's CDR3 is CASSSPGLPNEKLFF. In DNA, the CDR3 is TGTGCCAGCAGTTCGCCAGGGCTTCCTAATGAAAAACTGTTTTTT.

Within the sample, this clone is medium-sized. The rearrangement joins TRBV27 to TRBJ2-7; 10 bases fit TRBD2. The CDR3 runs 15 residues. The V segment lost 2 bases and the J segment 2 bases; nucleotides outside the gene matches: 3. The germline gives CDR1 MNHEY, CDR2 SMNVEV (reference sequence). CDR3 sequence (DNA): TGTGCCAGCAGTTTAGTTAGCGGGAGGACCTACGAGCAGTACTTC. Its translation: CASSLVSGRTYEQYF.

The chain links TRBV6-6 to TRBJ2-5; 10 bases fit TRBD1. Trimming at V came to 5 bases and at J to 6 bases, leaving 12 bases not matched to a gene. Looked up from germline, CDR1 is MNHNY and CDR2 is SVGAGI (reference sequence). This CDR3 contains 16 residues. CDR3 sequence reads: CASSLTSGQGYQTQYF. DNA of the CDR3: TGTGCCAGCAGTCTCACGTCGGGACAGGGGTATCAGACCCAGTACTTC.

The gene calls are TRBV5-6 and TRBJ2-2; TRBD1 is a possible D gene (6 bases). CDR1 is SGHDT, CDR2 YYEEEE, per germline. V gave up 4 bases and J gave up 2 bases, with 9 bases separating them. The CDR3 loop spans 14 amino acids. The DNA for the CDR3 is TGTGCCAGCAGCCCAGGGGTTAACACCGGGGAGCTGTTTTTT. It yields the protein CASSPGVNTGELFF.

The J gene is TRBJ2-7, the V gene TRBV7-9; D call uncertain. CDR1 SEHNR and CDR2 FQNEAQ come from the germline V gene (reference sequence). With 8 bases removed from V and 2 bases from J, the gap between germline ends came to 16 bases. The CDR3 contains 14 residues. The CDR3 nucleotides read TGTGCCAGCTCTGGGGTGGACGTGACCTACGAGCAGTACTTC. Protein: CASSGVDVTYEQYF.

V gene TRBV28 combines with J gene TRBJ1-5; maybe TRBD1 (5 bases). The CDR3 covers 15 residues. Per germline, CDR1 MDHEN and CDR2 SYDVKM. Deletions cut 3 bases from V and 5 bases from J, with 14 bases between. In DNA, the CDR3 is TGTGCCAGCAGTTTCTCCGCAGGGCCAGATCAGCCCCAGCATTTT. It yields the protein CASSFSAGPDQPQHF.

The chain couples TRBV5-5 to TRBJ2-1; TRBD2 might be the D (6 bases). The germline CDR1 and CDR2 sequences are SGHKS and YYEKEE (reference sequence). Between the trimmed V and J ends, which lost 4 bases and 1 base, there was a span of 15 bases. CDR3 size: 16 residues. The CDR3: CASSPLEGSSYNEQFF. The CDR3 coding sequence is TGTGCCAGCAGCCCCCTGGAGGGAAGTTCCTACAATGAGCAGTTCTTC.

The V call is TRBV7-6, the J call TRBJ1-6, with a weak D call TRBD1 (5 bases). Per germline, CDR1 SGHVS and CDR2 FNYEAQ. The V end was cut by 5 bases, the J end by 8 bases, with 13 bases between. The CDR3 contains 14 residues. For the CDR3, the DNA is TGTGCCAGCAGCCGACGGGACGGATATTCACCCCTCCACTTT. Amino acids: CASSRRDGYSPLHF.

This chain uses TRBV2 with TRBJ2-7; D call uncertain. This CDR3 is 13 amino acids long. Trimming took 8 bases from V and 0 from J, leaving 11 bases between them. CDR1 is SNHLY, CDR2 FYNNEI, per germline. The CDR3, as DNA: TGTGCCAGCGACACAGCCCTCTCCTACGAGCAGTACTTC. This sequence encodes CASDTALSYEQYF.

The chain couples TRBV7-9 to TRBJ2-2, with D perhaps matching TRBD2 (6 bases). CDR1 is SEHNR, CDR2 FQNEAQ, per germline (reference sequence). The CDR3 has 15 residues. V was clipped by 3 bases and J by 3 bases, with 11 bases between them. CDR3: CASSLLAEYTGELFF. Written as DNA, the CDR3 is TGTGCCAGCAGCTTGTTAGCGGAGTACACCGGGGAGCTGTTTTTT.